The 14 T cell receptor beta chains reported below all come from one sample, sequenced in a study of CD8 T cells in Susac syndrome. Random hexamers primed reverse transcription of about 0.45 to 1 ug RNA. TCRdb re-analysed the immunoSEQ multiplex PCR reads in MiXCR, keeping a single row per CDR3 protein. The sample yields roughly 400,000 distinct CDR3 sequences, around 85% seen once. Sequenced sample: CD8+ T cells from PBMCs. The receptors shown here come from a human donor with multiple sclerosis.

The chain carries TRBV11-2 and TRBJ2-7; weak D call: TRBD1 (5 bases). The CDR3 is made up of 15 amino acids. Per germline, CDR1 SGHAT and CDR2 FQNNGV. Deletions cut 3 bases from V and 2 bases from J, with 14 bases between. The CDR3, as DNA: TGTGCCAGCAGCTTCGCTACAGGATCAACCTACGAGCAGTACTTC. Its translation is CASSFATGSTYEQYF.

V usage is TRBV27 and J usage is TRBJ2-3; D possibly uses TRBD1 or TRBD2 (5 bases each). CDR3 length: 15 amino acids. The V end lost 8 bases, the J end lost 1 base, and 16 bases lay between the germline ends. Germline CDR1 MNHEY, CDR2 SMNVEV (reference sequence). The CDR3 is CASAPEGIGTDTQYF. The DNA of the CDR3 is TGTGCCAGCGCACCAGAGGGGATCGGCACAGATACGCAGTATTTT.

The gene calls are TRBV30 and TRBJ1-1, with 8 bases matching TRBD1. The CDR3 is made up of 13 amino acids. CDR1 GTSNPN and CDR2 SVGIG come from the germline V gene (reference sequence). The ends lost 3 bases at V and 1 base at J; junction bases unmatched: 1. The chain's CDR3 is CAWSGTGNTEAFF. The CDR3 region has the DNA TGTGCCTGGAGCGGGACAGGGAACACTGAAGCTTTCTTT.

The chain combines TRBV30 with TRBJ2-1, with 8 nucleotides matching TRBD2. The V gene's germline CDR1 is GTSNPN and CDR2 SVGIG (reference sequence). This CDR3 has 16 residues. V lost 0 bases to trimming and J lost 9 bases; unmatched junction nucleotides: 13. CDR3 DNA sequence: TGTGCCTGGAGTGTACGGGGACGGGAGGGCCGGGGTGAGCAGTTCTTC. Its protein is CAWSVRGREGRGEQFF.

The gene calls are TRBV5-4 and TRBJ1-1; D ambiguous. V was shortened by 0 bases and J by 8 bases, with 11 bases between the two germline ends. The CDR3 spans 13 residues. The V gene's germline CDR1 is SGHNT and CDR2 YYREEE (reference sequence). The DNA of the CDR3 is TGTGCCAGCAGCTTGGCCGGGAAAAACGAAGCTTTCTTT. Amino acid sequence: CASSLAGKNEAFF.

This clonotype occurred a few times. The V call is TRBV6-1, the J call TRBJ2-5; TRBD2 agrees at 9 bases. Unmatched junction bases numbered 3, after V lost 10 bases and J lost 3 bases. The germline V gene encodes CDR1 MNHNS and CDR2 SASEGT. The CDR3 covers 12 residues. In nucleotides, the CDR3 is TGTGCCACCGTAGCGGGAGAAGAGACCCAGTACTTC. Translated: CATVAGEETQYF.

The chain carries TRBV5-4 and TRBJ1-1; no clear D. With 4 bases removed from V and 0 bases from J, the gap between germline ends came to 13 bases. The CDR3 length is 15 residues. Germline CDR1 SGHNT, CDR2 YYREEE (reference sequence). In DNA form, the CDR3 reads TGTGCCAGCAGCCCGATCGAGTCTTTGAACACTGAAGCTTTCTTT. The encoded protein is CASSPIESLNTEAFF.

V gene TRBV19 combines with J gene TRBJ1-5; D is undetermined. V lost 7 bases, J lost 5 bases, and 21 bases lay in between. This CDR3 has 16 residues. In germline, CDR1 is LNHDA, CDR2 SQIVND (reference sequence). CDR3 sequence: CASNSGEEHFYQPQHF. The CDR3 DNA follows: TGTGCCAGTAACTCCGGGGAGGAACACTTTTATCAGCCCCAGCATTTT. Combining the CDR3 with reference TRBV19 and TRBJ1-5 gives the whole variable domain DGGITQSPKYLFRKEGQNVTLSCEQNLNHDAMYWYRQDPGQGLRLIYYSQIVNDFQKGDIAEGYSVSREKKESFPLTVTSAQKNPTAFYLCASNSGEEHFYQPQHFGDGTRLSIL.

A note on this clonotype: At one end the junction does not follow the germline gene, possibly because of a read error. The rearrangement joins TRBV15 to TRBJ2-7; 9 bases match TRBD2. This CDR3 has 15 residues. Germline CDR1 reads LNHNV; CDR2 reads YYDKDF (reference sequence). The CDR3 region is CATSRDSGGSYEQYF. In DNA, the CDR3 is TGTGCAACCAGCAGAGATAGCGGGGGCTCCTACGAGCAGTACTTC.

The CDR3 region is CASRPGLAGGYTQYF. The CDR3 coding sequence is TGTGCCAGCAGGCCAGGACTAGCGGGGGGGTATACGCAGTATTTT. V is TRBV27 and J is TRBJ2-3; TRBD2 matches at 15 bases. The V segment lost 6 bases and the J segment 7 bases; nucleotides outside the gene matches: 5. CDR1 and CDR2 (germline): MNHEY, SMNVEV (reference sequence). The CDR3 sequence is 15 residues long.

CDR3 region: CASSWGSEEGYGYTF. The CDR3 nucleotides read TGTGCCAGCAGCTGGGGATCGGAAGAGGGGTATGGCTACACCTTC. This rearrangement joins TRBV5-4 to TRBJ1-2; possible D gene TRBD1, 5 bases. The germline V and J ends were trimmed by 3 bases and 5 bases, with 17 bases remaining between them. Per the germline V gene, CDR1 is SGHNT and CDR2 is YYREEE (reference sequence). The CDR3 sequence is 15 residues long.

The V and J genes are TRBV6-5 and TRBJ2-2; perhaps TRBD2 as D (6 bases). The germline CDR1 and CDR2 sequences are MNHEY and SVGAGI. The CDR3 has 13 amino acids. V gave up 2 bases and J gave up 5 bases, with 6 bases separating them. This CDR3 reads CASSYAGTGELFF. The CDR3 DNA sequence: TGTGCCAGCAGTTACGCGGGAACCGGGGAGCTGTTTTTT.

The chain combines TRBV6-5 with TRBJ2-7; the D is unclear. The V end was cut by 6 bases, the J end by 0 bases, with 12 bases between. This CDR3 is 14 amino acids long. Germline V CDR1 and CDR2: MNHEY, SVGAGI. The CDR3 DNA reads TGTGCCAGCAGAAGGCGGCTGACCTCCTACGAGCAGTACTTC. Translated, it gives CASRRRLTSYEQYF.

V and J are TRBV6-1 and TRBJ2-4; 12 positions agree with TRBD2. There are 19 residues in the CDR3. Trimming removed 5 bases from V and 0 bases from J; junction bases left unmatched: 11. CDR1 is MNHNS, CDR2 SASEGT, per germline. The CDR3 protein is CASSRLAGDPVGAKNIQYF. The CDR3, as DNA: TGTGCCAGCAGTAGACTAGCGGGAGACCCTGTGGGAGCCAAAAACATTCAGTACTTC.